This entry features one T cell receptor (beta chain) sequence. The antigen remains undetermined. Germline values: CDR1 SEHNR, CDR2 FQNEAQ (reference sequence). This CDR3 has 14 amino acids. Unmatched junction bases numbered 12, after V lost 8 bases and J lost 5 bases. Investigators reverse transcribed all isolated RNA, so they sequenced expressed TCRB transcripts. About 3.57 million reads were obtained on average from naive, central memory and regulatory T cell samples. Clones were read by immunoSEQ multiplex PCR, and TCRdb kept only the in-frame ones, dropping some. The sample yields a few hundred thousand clones, around 25% seen once. This record belongs to a study of beta chain features in type 1 diabetes. Study overall: The patients were much like the healthy donors in age, gender and cell yields. Study results and caveats: TCRB repertoires of naive, central memory and Treg cells appeared more similar among patients than among healthy donors. Shortening of TCRB CDR3s, moderate but significant, appeared in all four CD4+ subsets of Type 1 diabetes patients. Possibly, sequencing cDNA over-represented cells that had high TCR expression levels.

Sequenced sample: naive CD4+ T cells from blood. The clonotype originates from a woman aged 30 to 39 with type 1 diabetes. The rearrangement links TRBV7-9 to TRBJ2-7, with 7 nucleotides matching TRBD1. The CDR3 region is CASEKGAGMDEQYF. CDR3 sequence (DNA): TGTGCCAGCGAAAAGGGGGCAGGGATGGACGAGCAGTACTTC.